This is a list of T cell receptor beta chains from one sample in a study of blood T cell repertoires in COVID-19. The data were produced by immunoSEQ multiplex PCR, yet TCRdb's version contains in-frame clones alone and is incomplete. This sample has about 140,000 clones, with roughly nine tenths found just once. The sample comprised peripheral blood. The receptors were sampled from a human donor in a cohort sampled during active COVID-19. Both conserved end residues are part of each CDR3. Fields, in order: J gene, clone size, D gene, V gene, CDR3 protein, CDR3 DNA. The D gene is left open where the match is weak. Some rows have no size entry. The others give once, few or many, or a class for an expanded clone.

j_gene: TRBJ2-7
abundance: -
d_gene: -
v_gene: TRBV28
CDR3aa: CASTLQGTYEQYF
CDR3nt: TGTGCCAGCACCCTGCAGGGGACCTACGAGCAGTACTTC

j_gene: TRBJ2-1
abundance: -
d_gene: TRBD1
v_gene: TRBV19
CDR3aa: CASRLGTGGFSEQFF
CDR3nt: TGTGCCAGTAGATTAGGGACAGGGGGCTTCAGTGAGCAGTTCTTC

j_gene: TRBJ2-4
abundance: -
d_gene: TRBD1
v_gene: TRBV18
CDR3aa: CASSRGQGAGDIQYF
CDR3nt: TGTGCCAGCTCACGGGGACAGGGCGCGGGGGACATTCAGTACTTC

j_gene: TRBJ1-6
abundance: few
d_gene: TRBD1
v_gene: TRBV7-2
CDR3aa: CASSFPSTGTVGSPLHF
CDR3nt: TGTGCCAGCAGCTTCCCCTCTACCGGGACAGTGGGTTCACCCCTCCACTTT

j_gene: TRBJ2-7
abundance: -
d_gene: TRBD1
v_gene: TRBV11-3
CDR3aa: CASSLGPGGEQYF
CDR3nt: TGTGCCAGCAGCTTGGGTCCAGGGGGCGAGCAGTACTTC

j_gene: TRBJ2-5
abundance: -
d_gene: -
v_gene: TRBV7-9
CDR3aa: CASSLPGGRETQYF
CDR3nt: TGTGCCAGCAGCCTGCCCGGGGGGCGAGAGACCCAGTACTTC

j_gene: TRBJ2-1
abundance: -
d_gene: -
v_gene: TRBV20-1
CDR3aa: CSASWRLNNEQFF
CDR3nt: TGCAGTGCTAGTTGGAGACTCAACAATGAGCAGTTCTTC

j_gene: TRBJ2-7
abundance: once
d_gene: -
v_gene: TRBV5-1
CDR3aa: CASSLGQNYEQYF
CDR3nt: TGCGCCAGCAGCTTGGGGCAGAATTACGAGCAGTACTTC

j_gene: TRBJ2-1
abundance: -
d_gene: TRBD2
v_gene: TRBV5-4
CDR3aa: CASSLLVAGDEQFF
CDR3nt: TGTGCCAGCAGCCTACTAGTCGCGGGGGATGAGCAGTTCTTC

j_gene: TRBJ2-2
abundance: -
d_gene: -
v_gene: TRBV19
CDR3aa: CASSIRGAPHTGELFF
CDR3nt: TGTGCCAGTAGTATCCGGGGGGCGCCCCACACCGGGGAGCTGTTTTTT

j_gene: TRBJ2-5
abundance: -
d_gene: TRBD2
v_gene: TRBV7-9
CDR3aa: CASSSSGGRKTQYF
CDR3nt: TGTGCCAGCAGCTCCAGCGGGGGGCGGAAGACCCAGTACTTC

j_gene: TRBJ2-7
abundance: -
d_gene: -
v_gene: TRBV5-4
CDR3aa: CASSPGRGWDEQYF
CDR3nt: TGTGCCAGCAGCCCAGGCAGGGGCTGGGACGAGCAGTACTTC

j_gene: TRBJ2-5
abundance: -
d_gene: TRBD2
v_gene: TRBV6-1
CDR3aa: CASSEILPGGGETQYF
CDR3nt: TGTGCCAGCAGTGAAATCCTACCGGGGGGTGGGGAGACCCAGTACTTC

j_gene: TRBJ1-5
abundance: -
d_gene: -
v_gene: TRBV4-3
CDR3aa: CASSQDVDQPQHF
CDR3nt: TGCGCCAGCAGCCAAGATGTAGATCAGCCCCAGCATTTT

j_gene: TRBJ1-1
abundance: -
d_gene: -
v_gene: TRBV28
CDR3aa: CASSLQGRDTEAFF
CDR3nt: TGTGCCAGCAGTTTACAGGGTAGGGACACTGAAGCTTTCTTT

j_gene: TRBJ1-6
abundance: -
d_gene: TRBD1
v_gene: TRBV27
CDR3aa: CASRNQGAGSPLHF
CDR3nt: TGTGCCAGCAGGAATCAGGGGGCAGGTTCACCCCTCCACTTT

j_gene: TRBJ2-5
abundance: -
d_gene: -
v_gene: TRBV28
CDR3aa: CASSSPETQYF
CDR3nt: TGTGCCAGCAGCTCCCCGGAGACCCAGTACTTC